This T cell receptor (beta chain) was sequenced during a study of T cells in Graves' hyperthyroidism and ophthalmopathy. Points from the study as a whole: In simple terms, a model built on 13 V-J features told ophthalmopathy apart from stable hyperthyroidism.

Orbital computed tomography, thyroid ultrasound, serum thyroxine and TRAb, and clinical symptoms together informed the diagnoses. In its sample, this clonotype was seen a few times. No antigen is known for it. RNA transcripts were the template for amplifying TCR beta CDR3 regions. First-round RT-PCR targeting the TCR CDR3 was performed with the HTBI primer set. TCRdb used MiXCR to reprocess the multiplex PCR reads, holding one entry per CDR3 protein. The sample includes hundreds of thousands of distinct CDR3 sequences, 13% to 15% seen only once; the top ten take about 21%. Germline CDR1 SEHNR, CDR2 FQNEAQ (reference sequence). With 9 bases removed from V and 0 bases from J, the gap between germline ends came to 18 bases. The CDR3 loop spans 15 amino acids.

The chain carries TRBV7-9 and TRBJ2-7; TRBD2 might be the D (5 bases). What was sequenced was blood. This TCR came from a woman aged 60 to 75 with Graves' ophthalmopathy. The DNA of the CDR3 is TGTGCCAGTAGCAAAGCCACGGGGAACTCCTACGAGCAGTACTTC. Its protein product is CASSKATGNSYEQYF.